The text below deals with one T cell receptor beta chain. Its specificity is unknown. Germline lookup yields CDR1 SGHAT and CDR2 FQNNGV. CDR3 length: 16 amino acids. V lost 0 bases to trimming and J lost 8 bases; unmatched junction nucleotides: 9. This sample stems from a study of T cells in Graves' hyperthyroidism and ophthalmopathy. Findings of the study overall: A model using 13 V-J features told ophthalmopathy apart from stable hyperthyroidism. The model made its ophthalmopathy prediction, and onset followed a median roughly 6.5 months later.

Each person with ophthalmopathy scored at least 3 on the Clinical Activity Score, reached NOSPECS grade 4 or higher, and had been ill under 3 months. Each diagnosis was grounded in clinical symptoms, serum thyroxine and TRAb, thyroid ultrasound, and orbital computed tomography. Amplified TCR beta CDR3 regions came from RNA transcripts. When the TCR CDR3 underwent first-round RT-PCR, the HTBI primer set was used. TCRdb passed the multiplex PCR reads through MiXCR, listing each CDR3 protein once. The sample lists 490,000 or so distinct CDR3 sequences; around 16% were seen once. This clonotype was obtained from a woman in her twenties or thirties with Graves' ophthalmopathy. Sequencing was performed on blood. The chain is built from TRBV11-2 and TRBJ2-1, with 8 bases that match TRBD2. CDR3 coding DNA: TGTGCCAGCAGCTTAGATCCGGGGGGGGTCGGTGATGAGCAGTTCTTC. Translated, it gives CASSLDPGGVGDEQFF.